This T cell receptor beta chain was obtained from a study of blood T cell repertoires in COVID-19. At the level of the study: Sites in the United States, Italy and Spain provided acute and convalescent COVID-19 samples.

TCRdb's copy holds only in-frame clones and misses some; the assay was immunoSEQ multiplex PCR. The sample lists approximately 52,000 clones, 65% to 90% occurring once. There are 18 residues in the CDR3. The V and J genes are TRBV21-1 and TRBJ1-2; the table's TRBD1 call for D was not verified on the DNA. TRBV21-1 is labeled a pseudogene. This TCR was sampled from a man between 65 and 80 years old with acute or convalescent COVID-19. The specimen was peripheral blood. This CDR3 is CASSKGGILGQGSYGYTF. CDR3 coding DNA: TGTGCCAGCAGCAAAGGGGGTATATTGGGACAGGGGAGCTATGGCTACACCTTC.